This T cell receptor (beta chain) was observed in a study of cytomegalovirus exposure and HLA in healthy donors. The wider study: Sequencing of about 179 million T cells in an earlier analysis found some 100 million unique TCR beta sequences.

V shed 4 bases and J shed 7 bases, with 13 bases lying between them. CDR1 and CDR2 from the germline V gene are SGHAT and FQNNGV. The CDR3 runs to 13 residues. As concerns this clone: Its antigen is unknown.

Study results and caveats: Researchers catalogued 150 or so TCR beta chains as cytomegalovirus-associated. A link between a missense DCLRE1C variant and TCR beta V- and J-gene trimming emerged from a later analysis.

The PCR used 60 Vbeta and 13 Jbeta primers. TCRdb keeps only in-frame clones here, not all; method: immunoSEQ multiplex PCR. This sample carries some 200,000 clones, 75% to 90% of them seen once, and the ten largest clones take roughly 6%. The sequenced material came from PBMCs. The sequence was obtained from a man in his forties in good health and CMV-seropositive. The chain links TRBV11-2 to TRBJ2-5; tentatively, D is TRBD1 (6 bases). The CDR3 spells CASSSDSPGTQYF. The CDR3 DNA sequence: TGTGCCAGCAGCTCGGACAGCCCAGGGACCCAGTACTTC.